Shown below are 8 T cell receptor beta chains from a single sample sequenced in a study of blood T cell repertoires in COVID-19. Clones were sequenced by immunoSEQ multiplex PCR, and TCRdb holds only the in-frame ones, with some missing. The sample holds about 140,000 clones, roughly 84% seen once. Sequenced: PBMCs or T cells enriched from blood (not recorded which). These receptors were obtained from a man in his forties or fifties in a cohort exposed to, infected with or recovered from COVID-19 (not recorded which).

The chain links TRBV5-1 to TRBJ2-7; 10 bases are shared with TRBD2. V dropped 1 base and J dropped 3; count of bases not matched to a gene: 1. The CDR3 is 14 amino acids. Per the germline V gene, CDR1 is SGHRS and CDR2 is YFSETQ. The CDR3 DNA follows: TGCGCCAGCAGCTTGACTAGCGGGAACTACGAGCAGTACTTC. Its translation is CASSLTSGNYEQYF. The variable domain in full, completed from reference TRBV5-1 and TRBJ2-7, reads KAGVTQTPRYLIKTRGQQVTLSCSPISGHRSVSWYQQTPGQGLQFLFEYFSETQRNKGNFPGRFSGRQFSNSRSEMNVSTLELGDSALYLCASSLTSGNYEQYFGPGTRLTVT.

The V gene is TRBV15, the J gene TRBJ2-2, with D possibly being TRBD1 (6 bases). The CDR3 runs 15 residues. Germline V gene data show CDR1 as LNHNV and CDR2 as YYDKDF (reference sequence). Between the trimmed V and J ends, which lost 0 bases and 4 bases, there was a span of 9 bases. The CDR3 DNA reads TGTGCCACCAGCAGAGAAGGGGGACCCACCGGGGAGCTGTTTTTT. The encoded protein is CATSREGGPTGELFF.

The chain is built from TRBV3-1 (or the pseudogene TRBV3-2) and TRBJ1-6; D may be TRBD1 (5 bases). V was cut by 4 bases and J by 0 bases, with 25 bases left in between. Per germline, CDR1 LGHDT and CDR2 YNNKEL (reference sequence). This CDR3 has 21 residues. The CDR3 sequence is CASSLERGVPGIASYNSPLHF. The CDR3 DNA sequence: TGTGCCAGCAGCCTCGAGCGGGGGGTTCCGGGTATTGCCTCCTATAATTCACCCCTCCACTTT.

The gene calls are TRBV9 and TRBJ1-1, with 8 bases identical to TRBD1. Trimming took 2 bases from V and 2 from J; bases not matched to a gene: 2. Looked up from germline, CDR1 is SGDLS and CDR2 is YYNGEE. CDR3 length: 14 residues. Here the CDR3 reads CASSVGTGNTEAFF. For the CDR3, the DNA is TGTGCCAGCAGCGTCGGGACAGGAAACACTGAAGCTTTCTTT.

The V call is TRBV11-2, the J call TRBJ2-1; 8 positions agree with TRBD1. This CDR3 contains 14 residues. CDR1 and CDR2 from the germline V gene are SGHAT and FQNNGV. J lost 8 bases, V lost 5 bases, and 8 bases had no gene match. The CDR3 DNA is TGTGCCAGCAGCCCCAGACAGGGGAGTGATGAGCAGTTCTTC. Translation: CASSPRQGSDEQFF.

J is TRBJ2-6 and V is TRBV18, with TRBD2 as a possible D gene (5 bases). This CDR3 is built from 18 residues. CDR1 is KGHSH, CDR2 LQKENI, per germline. The ends were cut back, 0 bases at V and 2 bases at J, with 14 bases in the middle. For the CDR3, the DNA is TGTGCCAGCTCACCACCGGGCCCACTAGTGACTGGGGCCAACGTCCTGACTTTC. Protein: CASSPPGPLVTGANVLTF. Filled out from reference TRBV18 and TRBJ2-6, the complete variable domain reads NAGVMQNPRHLVRRRGQEARLRCSPMKGHSHVYWYRQLPEEGLKFMVYLQKENIIDESGMPKERFSAEFPKEGPSILRIQQVVRGDSAAYFCASSPPGPLVTGANVLTFGAGSRLTVL.

This clone was counted between two and nine times. J is TRBJ1-6 and V is TRBV28; 7 nucleotides agree with TRBD1. The CDR3 is made up of 14 amino acids. V lost 5 bases and J lost 8; bases outside the gene matches: 6. Germline loops: CDR1 MDHEN, CDR2 SYDVKM. The CDR3: CASSPGQPHSPLHF. CDR3 bases: TGTGCCAGCAGTCCGGGACAGCCCCATTCACCCCTCCACTTT.

The V gene is TRBV28, the J gene TRBJ1-2; D perhaps matches TRBD1 (5 bases). Germline V gives CDR1 MDHEN, CDR2 SYDVKM. The CDR3 has 13 residues. With 4 bases removed from V and 6 bases from J, the gap between germline ends came to 12 bases. CDR3 DNA sequence: TGTGCCAGCAGTTATTTGGAACAGGATGGCTACACCTTC. It encodes CASSYLEQDGYTF.